This T cell receptor beta chain was found in a study of shared clonotypes between healthy human individuals. General study results and limits: Sequencing depth was expected to influence donor clonotype sharing.

Of note for this clone: Its antigen is undetermined.

Produced via immunoSEQ multiplex PCR; TCRdb's table is partial and in-frame only. The sample lists millions of clones, around 90% occurring once. Trimming took 5 bases from V and 7 from J, leaving 14 bases between them. Germline V gives CDR1 MNHEY, CDR2 SVGAGI. The CDR3 runs to 13 residues. Memory CD4+ cells were the fraction left after CD45RA+ naive selection. The chain employs TRBV6-5 and TRBJ1-2, with D uncertain. This sequence was found in a man aged 18 to 35 in good health. Sequencing was carried out using naive CD4+ T cells sorted from blood. Subset: CD45RA+ positively selected. CDR3 nucleotide sequence: TGTGCCAGCAGTCATGACGCCAGGCCTGGCTACACCTTC. Protein sequence: CASSHDARPGYTF.